Included here is one T cell receptor (beta chain) sequence, with context. No antigen is known for it. Base qualities are missing; no much larger clone stands one base away. This record belongs to a study of STAT5B mutations in CD4+ large granular lymphocyte leukemia (dated by TCRdb to between 2022 and 2023). Study-wide context: Among the healthy controls, the CDR3 'QG' motif was associated with a particular HLA allele. TCRbeta repertoires of CD4+ T-cell large granular lymphocyte leukemia patients were compared with those of healthy blood donors. Flow cytometry performed on FACSCanto II or FACSVerse showed that the purified fractions had more than 95% purity among lymphocytes. Results the study describes overall, beyond this receptor: CD4-sorted patient repertoires appeared more clonal than healthy CD4+ repertoires, and this difference persisted after removing the putative leukemic clones. The main leukemic clonotypes were found to be private to each patient, although about 25% of the main leukemic clonotypes were detected at low frequency in the non-leukemic repertoires of other patients. The data were not HLA-matched, and the higher clonality in CD4+ T-LGLL than in CD8+ T-LGLL could be due to the relatively small sample size.

Buffy coats from some 36 blood donors, supplied by the Finnish Red Cross blood service, were used as healthy controls. All TCR-sequenced material derived from peripheral blood: patient blood samples and healthy donor buffy coats. Ficoll-Hypaque gradient centrifugation was used to isolate peripheral blood mononuclear cells. For the healthy controls, CD4+ cells were obtained from buffy coats by magnetic purification. Genomic DNA was extracted using the Gentra Puregene Cell and Tissue kit, and a Qubit 2.0 fluorometer was used to quantify it. TCRbeta rearrangements were sequenced from genomic DNA using the immunoSEQ assay at survey resolution. In the paper's pipeline: In the TCR sequencing data, the smallest productive clonotype frequency that could be detected was 2.59 x 10-5. Analyses included only productive TCRbeta rearrangements, meaning complete and in-frame sequences. The clonality of each sample was calculated as Simpson clonality in the immunoSEQ Analyzer version 3.0. Based on frequency, clones were grouped as very rare, small, medium, large (1-20%) or hyperexpanded (>20%). Generation probabilities were estimated with OLGA 1.2.3, V-gene circos plots were generated with VDJtools, specificities were searched for in VDJdb, and CDR3 motifs were identified with GLIPH. TCRdb obtained this table from immuneACCESS and retained in-frame rearrangements with V and J assigned. These tables miss some clones; where compared with another copy, unresolved V genes account for less than half of the shortfall, and the remainder is unexplained. V, J and clone size derive from that table, while D and trimming were established from the DNA sequence. For this sample the table gives 24,000 or so clones, of which 70% to 80% were detected only once. The ten largest clones capture 8.5% to 10% of the sample.

The specimen was CD4+ T cells from blood buffy coats. This TCR derives from a human donor in good health.

The CDR3 protein: CASSQDPVSGWVMNTEAFF. The DNA sequence is given as TGTGCCAGCAGCCAAGATCCCGTTTCAGGGTGGGTGATGAACACTGAAGCTTTCTTT. The V and J genes are TRBV5-4 and TRBJ1-1; a weak D assignment points to TRBD1 (5 bases agree). Deletion took 4 bases off V and 0 bases off J, with a span of 25 bases between the germline ends. Its CDR3 holds 19 amino acids, cysteine through phenylalanine. Of all the DNA, just the CDR3 is kept, 57 bases in frame from base 1. Via the germline V gene (reference sequence), CDR1 is SGHNT and CDR2 YYREEE.